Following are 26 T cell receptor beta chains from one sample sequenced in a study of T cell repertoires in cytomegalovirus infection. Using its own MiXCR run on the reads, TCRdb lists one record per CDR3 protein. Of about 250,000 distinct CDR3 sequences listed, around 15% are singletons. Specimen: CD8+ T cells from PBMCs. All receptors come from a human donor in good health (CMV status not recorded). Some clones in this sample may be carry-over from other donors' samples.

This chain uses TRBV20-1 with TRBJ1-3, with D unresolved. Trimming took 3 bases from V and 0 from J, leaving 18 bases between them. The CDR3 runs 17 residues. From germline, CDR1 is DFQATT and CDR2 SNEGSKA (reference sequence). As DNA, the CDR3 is TGCAGTGCTAGTGGCGGGTCCGTCGCCGGCTCTGGAAACACCATATATTTT. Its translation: CSASGGSVAGSGNTIYF.

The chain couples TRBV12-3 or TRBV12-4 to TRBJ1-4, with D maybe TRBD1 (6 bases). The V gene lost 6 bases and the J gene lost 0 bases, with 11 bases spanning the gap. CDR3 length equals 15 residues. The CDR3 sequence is CASRPTGATNEKLFF. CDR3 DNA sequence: TGTGCCAGCAGACCGACAGGCGCAACTAATGAAAAACTGTTTTTT.

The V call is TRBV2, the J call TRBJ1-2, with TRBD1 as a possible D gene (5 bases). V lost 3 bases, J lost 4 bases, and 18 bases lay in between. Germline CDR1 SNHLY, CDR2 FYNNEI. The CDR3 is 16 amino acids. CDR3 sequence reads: CASSEARVFVVYGYTF. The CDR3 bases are TGTGCCAGCAGTGAGGCCAGGGTGTTCGTAGTCTATGGCTACACCTTC.

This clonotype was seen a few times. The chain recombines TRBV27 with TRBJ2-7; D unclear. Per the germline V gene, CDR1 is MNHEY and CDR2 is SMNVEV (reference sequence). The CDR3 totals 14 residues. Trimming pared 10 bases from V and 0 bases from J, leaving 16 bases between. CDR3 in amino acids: CATVLLPSSYEQYF. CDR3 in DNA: TGTGCCACCGTTCTTTTACCGAGCTCCTACGAGCAGTACTTC.

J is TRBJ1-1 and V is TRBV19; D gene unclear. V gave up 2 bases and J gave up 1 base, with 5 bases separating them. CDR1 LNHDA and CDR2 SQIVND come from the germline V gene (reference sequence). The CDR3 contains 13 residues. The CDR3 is CASSISENTEAFF. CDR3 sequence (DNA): TGTGCCAGTAGTATATCGGAGAACACTGAAGCTTTCTTT.

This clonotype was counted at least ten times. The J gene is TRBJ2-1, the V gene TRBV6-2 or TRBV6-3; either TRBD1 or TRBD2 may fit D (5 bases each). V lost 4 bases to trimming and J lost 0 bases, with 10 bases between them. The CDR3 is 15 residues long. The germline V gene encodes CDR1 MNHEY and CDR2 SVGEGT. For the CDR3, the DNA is TGTGCCAGCAGTTTGGGACCAAGCTCCTACAATGAGCAGTTCTTC. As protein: CASSLGPSSYNEQFF.

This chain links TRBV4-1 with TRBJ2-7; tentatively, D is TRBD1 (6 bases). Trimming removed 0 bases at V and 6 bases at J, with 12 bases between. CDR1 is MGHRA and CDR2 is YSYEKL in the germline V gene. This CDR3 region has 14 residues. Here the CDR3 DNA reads TGCGCCAGCAGCCAAGATCTTTTAGGGGGCGAGCAGTACTTC. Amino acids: CASSQDLLGGEQYF.

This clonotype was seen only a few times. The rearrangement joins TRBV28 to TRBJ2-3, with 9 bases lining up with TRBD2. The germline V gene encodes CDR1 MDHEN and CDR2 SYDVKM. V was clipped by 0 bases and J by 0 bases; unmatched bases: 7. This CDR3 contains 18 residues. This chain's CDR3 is CASSLWITGTSSTDTQYF. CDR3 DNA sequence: TGTGCCAGCAGTTTATGGATAACCGGGACTAGCAGCACAGATACGCAGTATTTT.

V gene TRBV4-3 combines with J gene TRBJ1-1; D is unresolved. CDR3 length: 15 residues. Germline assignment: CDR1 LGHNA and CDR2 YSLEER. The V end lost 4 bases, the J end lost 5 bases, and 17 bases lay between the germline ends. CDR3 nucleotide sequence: TGCGCCAGCAGCCCGATGTACCCCGGGGAAACTGAAGCTTTCTTT. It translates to CASSPMYPGETEAFF.

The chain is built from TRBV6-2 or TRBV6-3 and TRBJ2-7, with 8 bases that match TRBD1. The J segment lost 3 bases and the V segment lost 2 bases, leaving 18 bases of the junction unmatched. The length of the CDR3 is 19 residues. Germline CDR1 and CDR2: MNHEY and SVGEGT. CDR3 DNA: TGTGCCAGCAGTTACCGCCTTCCTCTACAGGGGGAGGCGAACTACGAGCAGTACTTC. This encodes CASSYRLPLQGEANYEQYF.

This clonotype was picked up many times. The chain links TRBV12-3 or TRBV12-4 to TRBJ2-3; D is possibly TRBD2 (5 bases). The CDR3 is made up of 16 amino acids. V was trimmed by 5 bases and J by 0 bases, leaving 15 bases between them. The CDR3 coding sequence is TGTGCCAGCAGTCCAATACGGGGTCCTAGCACAGATACGCAGTATTTT. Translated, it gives CASSPIRGPSTDTQYF.

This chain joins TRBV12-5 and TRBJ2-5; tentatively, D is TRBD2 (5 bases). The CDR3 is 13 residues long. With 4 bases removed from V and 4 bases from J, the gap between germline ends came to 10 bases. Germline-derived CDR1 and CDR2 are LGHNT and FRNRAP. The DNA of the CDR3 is TGTGCTAGTGGTTACCGGGATGGAGAGACCCAGTACTTC. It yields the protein CASGYRDGETQYF.

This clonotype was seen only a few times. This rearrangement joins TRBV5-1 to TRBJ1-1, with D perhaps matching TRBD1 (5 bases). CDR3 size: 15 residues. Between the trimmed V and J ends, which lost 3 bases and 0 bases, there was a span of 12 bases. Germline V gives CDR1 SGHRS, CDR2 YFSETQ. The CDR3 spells CASSSGPYMNTEAFF. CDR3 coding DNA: TGCGCCAGCAGCTCGGGACCCTACATGAACACTGAAGCTTTCTTT.

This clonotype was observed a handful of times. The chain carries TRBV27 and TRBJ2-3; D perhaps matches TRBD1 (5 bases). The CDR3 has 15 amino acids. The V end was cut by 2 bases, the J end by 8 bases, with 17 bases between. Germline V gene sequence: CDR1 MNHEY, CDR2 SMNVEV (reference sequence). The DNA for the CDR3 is TGTGCCAGCAGTTTAATCGGTGGGGCCCCCGGTACGCAGTATTTT. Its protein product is CASSLIGGAPGTQYF.

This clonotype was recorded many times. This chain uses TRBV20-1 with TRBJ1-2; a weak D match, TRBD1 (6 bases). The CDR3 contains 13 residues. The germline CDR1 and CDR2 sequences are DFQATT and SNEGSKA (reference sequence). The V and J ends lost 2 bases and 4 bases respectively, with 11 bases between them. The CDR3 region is CSARTGTSYGYTF. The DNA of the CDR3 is TGCAGTGCTAGAACTGGGACAAGCTATGGCTACACCTTC.

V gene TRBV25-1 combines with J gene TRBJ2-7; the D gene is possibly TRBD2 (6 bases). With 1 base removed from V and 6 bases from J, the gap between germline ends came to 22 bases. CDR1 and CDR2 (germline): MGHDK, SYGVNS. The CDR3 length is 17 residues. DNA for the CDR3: TGTGCCAGCAGTGAATTATACTCCGGGACGGGAGCCTTCGAGCAGTACTTC. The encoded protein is CASSELYSGTGAFEQYF.

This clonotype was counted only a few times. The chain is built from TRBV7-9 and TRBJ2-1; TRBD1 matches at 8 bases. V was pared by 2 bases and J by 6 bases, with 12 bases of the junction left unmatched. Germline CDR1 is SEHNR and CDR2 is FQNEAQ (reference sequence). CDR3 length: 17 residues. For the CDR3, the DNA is TGTGCCAGCAGCTTACCTCTTCCAGGGGGCCCAGGCAATGAGCAGTTCTTC. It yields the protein CASSLPLPGGPGNEQFF.

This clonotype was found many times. In nucleotides, the CDR3 is TGTGCCAGCAGTTCTTACAGGCGAGAAGCTTTCTTT. It specifies CASSSYRREAFF. The J gene is TRBJ1-1, the V gene TRBV28, with D possibly TRBD1 on 5 matching bases. In germline, CDR1 is MDHEN, CDR2 SYDVKM. CDR3 length: 12 amino acids. The V and J ends lost 4 bases and 8 bases respectively, with 11 bases between them.

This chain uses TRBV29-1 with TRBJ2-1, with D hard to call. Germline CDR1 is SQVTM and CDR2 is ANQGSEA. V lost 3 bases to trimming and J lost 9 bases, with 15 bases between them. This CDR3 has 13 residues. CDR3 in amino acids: CSVDTGQASEQFF. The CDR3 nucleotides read TGCAGCGTTGATACCGGCCAGGCCAGTGAGCAGTTCTTC.

CDR3 residues: CANTARPAGSYTDTQYF. In nucleotides, the CDR3 is TGTGCCAACACCGCAAGGCCTGCCGGGAGTTACACAGATACGCAGTATTTT. The V call is TRBV7-2, the J call TRBJ2-3, with a tentative D call TRBD2 (6 bases). Germline CDR1 is SGHTA and CDR2 is FQGNSA. V lost 10 bases and J 2 bases, leaving 25 bases between the germline ends. The CDR3 consists of 17 residues.

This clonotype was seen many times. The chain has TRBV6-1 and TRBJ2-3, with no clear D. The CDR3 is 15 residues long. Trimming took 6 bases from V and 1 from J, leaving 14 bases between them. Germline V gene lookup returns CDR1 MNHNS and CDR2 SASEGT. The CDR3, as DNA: TGTGCCAGCAGCGACGGCGCCTCCGGCACAGATACGCAGTATTTT. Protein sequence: CASSDGASGTDTQYF.

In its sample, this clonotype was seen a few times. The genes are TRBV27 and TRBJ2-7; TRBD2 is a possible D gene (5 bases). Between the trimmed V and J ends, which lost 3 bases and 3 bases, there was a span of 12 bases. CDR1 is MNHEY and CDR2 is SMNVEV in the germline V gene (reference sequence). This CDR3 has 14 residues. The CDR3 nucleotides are TGTGCCAGCAGTTTGAAATTTGCGGGCTACGAGCAGTACTTC. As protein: CASSLKFAGYEQYF.

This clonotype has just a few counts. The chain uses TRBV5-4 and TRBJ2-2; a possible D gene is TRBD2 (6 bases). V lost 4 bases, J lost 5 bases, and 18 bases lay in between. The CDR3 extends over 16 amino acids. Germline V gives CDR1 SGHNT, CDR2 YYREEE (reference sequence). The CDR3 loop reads CASSVTAGSWTGELFF. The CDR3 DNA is TGTGCCAGCAGCGTGACGGCGGGGAGTTGGACCGGGGAGCTGTTTTTT.

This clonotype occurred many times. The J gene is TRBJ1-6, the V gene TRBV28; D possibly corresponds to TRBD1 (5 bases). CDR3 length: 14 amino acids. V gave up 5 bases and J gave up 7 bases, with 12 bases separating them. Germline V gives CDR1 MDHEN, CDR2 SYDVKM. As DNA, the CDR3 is TGTGCCAGCAGTAACACCGGGACCAATTCACCCCTCCACTTT. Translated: CASSNTGTNSPLHF.

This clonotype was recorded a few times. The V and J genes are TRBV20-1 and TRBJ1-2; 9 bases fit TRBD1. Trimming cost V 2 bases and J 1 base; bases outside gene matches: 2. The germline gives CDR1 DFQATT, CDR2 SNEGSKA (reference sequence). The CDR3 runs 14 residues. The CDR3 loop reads CSARRTGVNYGYTF. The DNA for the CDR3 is TGCAGTGCTAGAAGGACAGGGGTTAACTATGGCTACACCTTC.

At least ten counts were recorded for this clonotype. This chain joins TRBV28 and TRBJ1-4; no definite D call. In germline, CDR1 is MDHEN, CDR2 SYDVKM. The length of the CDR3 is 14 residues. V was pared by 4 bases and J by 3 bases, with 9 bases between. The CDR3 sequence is CASSWRAPNEKLFF. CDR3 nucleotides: TGTGCCAGCAGTTGGAGAGCACCTAATGAAAAACTGTTTTTT.